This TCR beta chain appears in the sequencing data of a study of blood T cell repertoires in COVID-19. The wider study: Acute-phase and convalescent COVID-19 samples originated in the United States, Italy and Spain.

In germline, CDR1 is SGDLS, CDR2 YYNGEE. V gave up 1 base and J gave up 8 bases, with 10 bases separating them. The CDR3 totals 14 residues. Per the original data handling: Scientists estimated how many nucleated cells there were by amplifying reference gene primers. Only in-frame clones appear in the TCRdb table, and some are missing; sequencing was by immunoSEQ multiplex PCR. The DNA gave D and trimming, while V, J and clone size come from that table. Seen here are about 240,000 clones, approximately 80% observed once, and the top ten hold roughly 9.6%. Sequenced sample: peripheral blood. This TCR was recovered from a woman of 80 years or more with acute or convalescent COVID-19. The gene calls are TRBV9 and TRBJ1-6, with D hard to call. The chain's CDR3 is CASSVREVDSPLHF. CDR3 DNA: TGTGCCAGCAGCGTACGGGAGGTGGATTCACCCCTCCACTTT.